This is a list of T cell receptor beta chains from one sample in a study of cytomegalovirus exposure and HLA in healthy donors. Sequencing was performed with immunoSEQ multiplex PCR; in TCRdb, only in-frame clones are kept and a portion is missing. The sample contains more than 95,000 clones, approximately 88% of which appear only once. Sequenced material: PBMCs. The receptors were sampled from a young man in good health and CMV-seronegative. Each CDR3 is given with its conserved first and last residue. A D gene is named only where the DNA matches it firmly. Where a row states a size, it is once, few, many or the class of an expanded clone; other rows omit it.

length: 14
V: TRBV5-1
J: TRBJ2-5
size: .
D: TRBD2
CDR3: CASTDSGIQETQYF
DNA: TGCGCCAGCACCGATAGCGGGATCCAAGAGACCCAGTACTTC

length: 13
V: TRBV30
J: TRBJ2-2
size: medium-sized
D: .
CDR3: CAWSVQSNGELFF
DNA: TGTGCCTGGAGTGTACAGAGCAACGGGGAGCTGTTTTTT

length: 14
V: TRBV18
J: TRBJ2-5
size: once
D: .
CDR3: CASSPFPIQETQYF
DNA: TGTGCCAGCTCACCCTTCCCTATTCAAGAGACCCAGTACTTC

length: 15
V: TRBV30
J: TRBJ2-7
size: .
D: TRBD2
CDR3: CAWRGLAGGPYEQYF
DNA: TGTGCCTGGCGGGGACTAGCGGGGGGGCCGTACGAGCAGTACTTC

length: 16
V: TRBV5-6
J: TRBJ2-2
size: .
D: .
CDR3: CASSLDGGVTTGELFF
DNA: TGTGCCAGCAGCTTGGACGGGGGAGTAACTACCGGGGAGCTGTTTTTT

length: 14
V: TRBV5-6
J: TRBJ2-7
size: .
D: TRBD1
CDR3: CASSFGTGAYEQYF
DNA: TGTGCCAGCAGCTTCGGGACAGGCGCCTACGAGCAGTACTTC

length: 14
V: TRBV19
J: TRBJ2-7
size: .
D: .
CDR3: CASSIGGVRYEQYF
DNA: TGTGCCAGTAGTATTGGCGGGGTCAGGTACGAGCAGTACTTC

length: 14
V: TRBV28
J: TRBJ2-7
size: .
D: .
CDR3: CASSLRGLTYEQYF
DNA: TGTGCCAGCAGTTTACGTGGGCTAACCTACGAGCAGTACTTC

length: 14
V: TRBV10-2
J: TRBJ2-7
size: .
D: .
CDR3: CASSESHTFAEQYF
DNA: TGCGCCAGCAGTGAGTCTCACACGTTCGCCGAGCAGTACTTC

length: 15
V: TRBV5-4
J: TRBJ2-7
size: .
D: TRBD2
CDR3: CASSLAGGSSYEQYF
DNA: TGTGCCAGCAGCTTGGCCGGCGGGAGTTCCTACGAGCAGTACTTC

length: 15
V: TRBV9
J: TRBJ1-2
size: .
D: TRBD1
CDR3: CASSGDRRFDYGYTF
DNA: TGTGCCAGCAGCGGGGACAGGAGGTTCGACTATGGCTACACCTTC

length: 15
V: TRBV12-5
J: TRBJ1-4
size: .
D: TRBD1
CDR3: CASGWGQGRNEKLFF
DNA: TGTGCTAGTGGTTGGGGACAGGGGCGGAATGAAAAACTGTTTTTT

length: 12
V: TRBV19
J: TRBJ2-2
size: .
D: .
CDR3: CATLGLTGELFF
DNA: TGTGCCACACTAGGCTTAACCGGGGAGCTGTTTTTT

length: 15
V: TRBV19
J: TRBJ2-1
size: .
D: TRBD2
CDR3: CASSPGTSGIYEQFF
DNA: TGTGCCAGTAGTCCCGGGACTAGCGGGATATATGAGCAGTTCTTC

length: 12
V: TRBV28
J: TRBJ2-7
size: .
D: .
CDR3: CASSFASYEQYF
DNA: TGTGCCAGCAGTTTTGCGAGCTACGAGCAGTACTTC

length: 15
V: TRBV5-1
J: TRBJ2-1
size: .
D: TRBD1
CDR3: CASSRMREQGNEQFF
DNA: TGCGCCAGCAGCCGTATGAGGGAACAGGGGAATGAGCAGTTCTTC

length: 14
V: TRBV28
J: TRBJ1-1
size: .
D: .
CDR3: CASSFPEGSTEAFF
DNA: TGTGCCAGCAGCTTTCCCGAGGGTAGCACTGAAGCTTTCTTT

length: 18
V: TRBV2
J: TRBJ2-1
size: .
D: TRBD2
CDR3: CASSEALAGLTRANEQFF
DNA: TGTGCCAGCAGTGAGGCGCTAGCGGGCTTAACGAGGGCCAATGAGCAGTTCTTC

length: 16
V: TRBV25-1
J: TRBJ1-4
size: .
D: TRBD1
CDR3: CASSEAGQGGSEKLFF
DNA: TGTGCCAGCAGTGAAGCGGGACAGGGAGGTAGTGAAAAACTGTTTTTT

length: 11
V: TRBV20-1
J: TRBJ1-1
size: few
D: .
CDR3: CSVWANTEAFF
DNA: TGCAGTGTATGGGCGAACACTGAAGCTTTCTTT

length: 13
V: TRBV28
J: TRBJ2-7
size: .
D: TRBD2
CDR3: CATCLAATYEQYF
DNA: TGTGCCACTTGCCTAGCGGCTACCTACGAGCAGTACTTC

length: 15
V: TRBV30
J: TRBJ1-1
size: .
D: .
CDR3: CAWRRQGAWNTEAFF
DNA: TGTGCCTGGAGAAGACAAGGGGCCTGGAACACTGAAGCTTTCTTT

length: 14
V: TRBV5-4
J: TRBJ1-2
size: .
D: .
CDR3: CASSLAGVNYGYTF
DNA: TGTGCCAGCAGCTTGGCCGGGGTTAACTATGGCTACACCTTC

length: 14
V: TRBV11-3
J: TRBJ1-4
size: .
D: .
CDR3: CASSSPIAQEKLFF
DNA: TGTGCCAGCAGCTCCCCGATCGCACAGGAAAAACTGTTTTTT

length: 14
V: TRBV4-3
J: TRBJ1-5
size: .
D: .
CDR3: CASSQDRGRQPQHF
DNA: TGCGCCAGCAGCCAAGATCGAGGTCGGCAGCCCCAGCATTTT

length: 17
V: TRBV19
J: TRBJ1-4
size: .
D: .
CDR3: CASSIIVRRGLGEKLFF
DNA: TGTGCCAGTAGTATAATCGTGCGCAGGGGCCTTGGTGAAAAACTGTTTTTT

length: 18
V: TRBV5-1
J: TRBJ2-1
size: .
D: TRBD2
CDR3: CASSRERSGAPLYNEQFF
DNA: TGCGCCAGCAGCAGGGAGCGTAGCGGGGCTCCATTGTACAATGAGCAGTTCTTC

length: 12
V: TRBV27
J: TRBJ2-2
size: .
D: .
CDR3: CASSTAGWELFF
DNA: TGTGCCAGCAGTACCGCGGGATGGGAGCTGTTTTTT

length: 15
V: TRBV15
J: TRBJ2-1
size: .
D: TRBD1
CDR3: CATSSLGQGEGEQFF
DNA: TGTGCCACCAGCAGCCTAGGACAGGGGGAAGGGGAGCAGTTCTTC

length: 15
V: TRBV7-9
J: TRBJ1-2
size: .
D: TRBD1
CDR3: CASSLGWNRGYGYTF
DNA: TGTGCCAGCAGCTTAGGTTGGAACAGGGGTTATGGCTACACCTTC

length: 17
V: TRBV2
J: TRBJ2-7
size: many
D: TRBD2
CDR3: CASNNRTSGGRAYEQYF
DNA: TGTGCCAGCAATAACCGGACTAGCGGGGGGCGGGCTTACGAGCAGTACTTC

length: 17
V: TRBV21-1
J: TRBJ1-5
size: once
D: .
CDR3: CASSKARGIHSNQPQHF
DNA: TGTGCCAGCAGCAAAGCGCGGGGGATTCATAGCAATCAGCCCCAGCATTTT

length: 12
V: TRBV10-3
J: TRBJ1-1
size: .
D: TRBD1
CDR3: CATGQVNTEAFF
DNA: TGTGCCACGGGACAGGTGAACACTGAAGCTTTCTTT

length: 14
V: TRBV5-1
J: TRBJ1-2
size: .
D: TRBD1
CDR3: CASSLEGQGYGYTF
DNA: TGCGCCAGCAGCTTGGAGGGACAGGGCTATGGCTACACCTTC

length: 12
V: TRBV6-6
J: TRBJ2-1
size: .
D: .
CDR3: CASRSIGNEQFF
DNA: TGTGCCAGCAGAAGTATCGGGAATGAGCAGTTCTTC

length: 13
V: TRBV29-1
J: TRBJ2-2
size: .
D: TRBD1
CDR3: CSVWDSLTGELFF
DNA: TGCAGCGTCTGGGACAGTCTTACCGGGGAGCTGTTTTTT

length: 15
V: TRBV27
J: TRBJ1-2
size: .
D: .
CDR3: CASSSYSQGISGYTF
DNA: TGTGCCAGCAGTTCATATAGTCAGGGGATAAGTGGCTACACCTTC

length: 16
V: TRBV7-2
J: TRBJ1-1
size: .
D: TRBD1
CDR3: CASSSNTDRMNTEAFF
DNA: TGTGCCAGCAGCTCCAACACGGACAGGATGAACACTGAAGCTTTCTTT

length: 13
V: TRBV29-1
J: TRBJ2-7
size: once
D: TRBD1
CDR3: CSVAGQASYEQYF
DNA: TGCAGCGTTGCCGGACAGGCCTCCTACGAGCAGTACTTC

length: 13
V: TRBV30
J: TRBJ1-4
size: .
D: .
CDR3: CALDGRQSEKLFF
DNA: TGTGCCTTAGACGGGAGGCAAAGTGAAAAACTGTTTTTT

length: 13
V: TRBV6-1
J: TRBJ1-2
size: .
D: .
CDR3: CASRASILYGYTF
DNA: TGTGCCAGCAGAGCGTCGATCCTATATGGCTACACCTTC

length: 14
V: TRBV4-1
J: TRBJ1-1
size: .
D: .
CDR3: CASSQETGIPEAFF
DNA: TGCGCCAGCAGCCAAGAAACCGGGATCCCTGAAGCTTTCTTT

length: 10
V: TRBV5-4
J: TRBJ2-1
size: .
D: .
CDR3: CARQSNEQFF
DNA: TGTGCCAGACAATCTAATGAGCAGTTCTTC